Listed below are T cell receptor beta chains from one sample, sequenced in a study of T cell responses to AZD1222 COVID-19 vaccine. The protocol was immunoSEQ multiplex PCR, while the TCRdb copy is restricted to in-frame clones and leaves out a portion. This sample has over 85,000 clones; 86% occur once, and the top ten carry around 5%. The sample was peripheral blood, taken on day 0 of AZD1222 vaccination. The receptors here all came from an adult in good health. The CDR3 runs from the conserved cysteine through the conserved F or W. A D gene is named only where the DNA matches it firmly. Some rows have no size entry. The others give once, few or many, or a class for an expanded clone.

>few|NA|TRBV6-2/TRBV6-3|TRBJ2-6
CASSFRGAGANVLTF
TGTGCCAGCAGTTTCAGGGGAGCTGGGGCCAACGTCCTGACTTTC
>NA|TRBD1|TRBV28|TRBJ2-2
CASRTGGIANTGELFF
TGTGCCAGCAGAACAGGGGGCATCGCGAACACCGGGGAGCTGTTTTTT
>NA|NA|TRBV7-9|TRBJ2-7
CASSPPQSTSLQSSYEQYF
TGTGCCAGCAGCCCCCCACAGTCGACTAGTTTACAATCCTCCTACGAGCAGTACTTC
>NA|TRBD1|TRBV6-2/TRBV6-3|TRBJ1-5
CASSYTPTGWISNQPQHF
TGTGCCAGCAGTTACACCCCGACAGGGTGGATCAGCAATCAGCCCCAGCATTTT
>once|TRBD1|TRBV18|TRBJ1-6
CASSPNQGDNSPLHF
TGTGCCAGCTCACCAAACCAGGGGGATAATTCACCCCTCCACTTT
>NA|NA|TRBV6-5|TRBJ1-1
CASGDSYMNTEAFF
TGTGCCAGCGGCGACAGCTACATGAACACTGAAGCTTTCTTT
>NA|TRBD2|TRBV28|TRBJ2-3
CSSTSGGTDTQYF
TGCTCATCGACTAGCGGAGGCACAGATACGCAGTATTTT
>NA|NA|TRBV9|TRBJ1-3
CASSLGTTGNTIYF
TGTGCCAGCAGCTTAGGGACCACTGGAAACACCATATATTTT
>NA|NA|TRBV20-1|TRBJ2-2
CSASRGTVTGELFF
TGCAGTGCTAGTCGAGGGACGGTCACCGGGGAGCTGTTTTTT
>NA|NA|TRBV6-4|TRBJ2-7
CASPAGNAIEQYF
TGTGCCAGCCCGGCGGGAAATGCGATCGAGCAGTACTTC
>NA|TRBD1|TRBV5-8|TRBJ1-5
CASSLTGQGLSNQPQHF
TGTGCCAGCAGCTTGACGGGACAGGGCTTGAGCAATCAGCCCCAGCATTTT
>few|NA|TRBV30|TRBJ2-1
CAWRRGAEQFF
TGTGCCTGGAGGAGGGGCGCTGAGCAGTTCTTC
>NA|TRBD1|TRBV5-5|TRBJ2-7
CASSPRQGATSSYEQYF
TGTGCCAGCAGCCCACGACAGGGCGCAACTTCCTCCTACGAGCAGTACTTC
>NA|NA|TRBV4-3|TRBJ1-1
CASSQGPGIWSSNTEAFF
TGCGCCAGCAGCCAAGGCCCGGGGATTTGGTCCTCGAACACTGAAGCTTTCTTT
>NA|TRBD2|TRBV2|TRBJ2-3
CASSAGLAGPTDTQYF
TGTGCCAGCAGCGCGGGACTAGCGGGTCCCACAGATACGCAGTATTTT
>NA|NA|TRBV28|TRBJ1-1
CASSLRGNTEAFF
TGTGCCAGCAGTTTAAGAGGGAATACTGAAGCTTTCTTT
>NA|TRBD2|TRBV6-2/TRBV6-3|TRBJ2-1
CASSGEGLADFYNEQFF
TGTGCCAGCAGTGGGGAGGGACTAGCGGATTTCTACAATGAGCAGTTCTTC